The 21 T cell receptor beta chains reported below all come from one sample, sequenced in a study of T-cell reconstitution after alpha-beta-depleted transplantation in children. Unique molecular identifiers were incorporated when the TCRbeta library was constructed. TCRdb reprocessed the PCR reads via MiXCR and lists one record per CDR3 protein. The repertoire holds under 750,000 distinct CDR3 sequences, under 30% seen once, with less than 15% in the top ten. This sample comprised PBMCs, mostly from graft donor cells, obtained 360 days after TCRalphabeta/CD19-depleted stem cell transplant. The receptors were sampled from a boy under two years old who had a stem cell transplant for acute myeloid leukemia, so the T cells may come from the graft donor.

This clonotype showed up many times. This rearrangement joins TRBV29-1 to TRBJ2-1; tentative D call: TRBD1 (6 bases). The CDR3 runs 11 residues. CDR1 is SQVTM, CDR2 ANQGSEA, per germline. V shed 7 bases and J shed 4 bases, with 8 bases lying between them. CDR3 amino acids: CSADRYNEQFF. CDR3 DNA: TGCAGCGCGGACAGATACAATGAGCAGTTCTTC.

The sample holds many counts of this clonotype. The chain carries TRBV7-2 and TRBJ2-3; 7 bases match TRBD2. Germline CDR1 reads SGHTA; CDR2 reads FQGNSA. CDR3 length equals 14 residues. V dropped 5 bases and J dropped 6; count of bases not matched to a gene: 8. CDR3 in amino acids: CASSAGTMADTQYF. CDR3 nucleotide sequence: TGTGCCAGCAGCGCAGGGACTATGGCGGATACGCAGTATTTT.

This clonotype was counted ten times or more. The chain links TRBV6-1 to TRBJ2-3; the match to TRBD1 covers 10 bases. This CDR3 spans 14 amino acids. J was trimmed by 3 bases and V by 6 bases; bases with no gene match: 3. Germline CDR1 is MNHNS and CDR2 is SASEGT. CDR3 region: CASRRGQGTDTQYF. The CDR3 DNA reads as TGTGCCAGCAGACGGGGACAGGGGACAGATACGCAGTATTTT.

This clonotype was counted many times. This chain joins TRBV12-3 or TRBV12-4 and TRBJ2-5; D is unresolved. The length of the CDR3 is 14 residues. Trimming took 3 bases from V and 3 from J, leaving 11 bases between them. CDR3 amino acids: CASSFGPAEETQYF. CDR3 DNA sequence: TGTGCCAGCAGTTTTGGCCCGGCAGAAGAGACCCAGTACTTC.

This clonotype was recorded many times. The CDR3 bases are TGCAGTGCTAGGATGGGGTTCACAGATACGCAGTATTTT. Its protein is CSARMGFTDTQYF. The chain couples TRBV20-1 to TRBJ2-3; D gene uncertain. This CDR3 spans 13 amino acids. Trimming took off 3 bases at V and 2 bases at J, with 9 bases between the two ends. Germline V CDR1 and CDR2: DFQATT, SNEGSKA (reference sequence).

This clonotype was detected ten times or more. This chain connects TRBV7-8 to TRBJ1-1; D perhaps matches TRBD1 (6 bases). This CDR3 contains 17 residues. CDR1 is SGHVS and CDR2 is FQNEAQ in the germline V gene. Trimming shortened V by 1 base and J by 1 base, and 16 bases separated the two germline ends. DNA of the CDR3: TGTGCCAGCAGCTTAGAAGGGGGGGGATTTGCGAACACTGAAGCTTTCTTT. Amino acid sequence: CASSLEGGGFANTEAFF.

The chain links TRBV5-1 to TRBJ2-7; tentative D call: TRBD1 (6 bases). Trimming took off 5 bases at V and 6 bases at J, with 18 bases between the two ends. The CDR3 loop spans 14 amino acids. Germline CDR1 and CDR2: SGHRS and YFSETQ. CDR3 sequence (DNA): TGCGCCAGCAGGGTGGCGGACACAGGGACCGAGCAGTACGTC. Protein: CASRVADTGTEQYV.

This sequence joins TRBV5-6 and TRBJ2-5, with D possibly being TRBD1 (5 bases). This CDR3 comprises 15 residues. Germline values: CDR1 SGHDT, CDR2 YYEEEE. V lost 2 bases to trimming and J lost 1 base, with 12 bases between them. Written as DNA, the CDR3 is TGTGCCAGCAGCTTCTACGACAGATCCCAAGAGACCCAGTACTTC. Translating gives CASSFYDRSQETQYF. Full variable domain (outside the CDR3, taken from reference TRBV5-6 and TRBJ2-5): DAGVTQSPTHLIKTRGQQVTLRCSPKSGHDTVSWYQQALGQGPQFIFQYYEEEERQRGNFPDRFSGHQFPNYSSELNVNALLLGDSALYLCASSFYDRSQETQYFGPGTRLLVL.

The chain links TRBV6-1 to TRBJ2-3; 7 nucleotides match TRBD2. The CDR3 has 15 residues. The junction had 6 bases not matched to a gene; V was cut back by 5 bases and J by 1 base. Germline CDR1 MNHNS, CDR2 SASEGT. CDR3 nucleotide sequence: TGTGCCAGCAGTCCCCGGGGACTACGCACAGATACGCAGTATTTT. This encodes CASSPRGLRTDTQYF.

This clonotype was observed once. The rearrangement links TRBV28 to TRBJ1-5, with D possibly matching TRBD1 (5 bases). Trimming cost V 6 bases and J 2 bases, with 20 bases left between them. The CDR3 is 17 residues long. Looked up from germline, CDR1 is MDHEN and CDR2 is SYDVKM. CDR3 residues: CASSPSWTKYGNQPQHF. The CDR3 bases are TGTGCCAGCAGCCCCTCCTGGACAAAGTACGGCAATCAGCCCCAGCATTTT.

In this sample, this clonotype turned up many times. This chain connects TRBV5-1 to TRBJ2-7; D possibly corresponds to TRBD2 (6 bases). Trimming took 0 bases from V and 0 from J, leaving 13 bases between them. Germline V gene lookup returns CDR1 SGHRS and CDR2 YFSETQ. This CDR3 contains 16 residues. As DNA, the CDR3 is TGCGCCAGCAGCTTGGTCGGGGGATCGGCCTCCTACGAGCAGTACTTC. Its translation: CASSLVGGSASYEQYF. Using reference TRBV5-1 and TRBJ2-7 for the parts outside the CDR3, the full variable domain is KAGVTQTPRYLIKTRGQQVTLSCSPISGHRSVSWYQQTPGQGLQFLFEYFSETQRNKGNFPGRFSGRQFSNSRSEMNVSTLELGDSALYLCASSLVGGSASYEQYFGPGTRLTVT.

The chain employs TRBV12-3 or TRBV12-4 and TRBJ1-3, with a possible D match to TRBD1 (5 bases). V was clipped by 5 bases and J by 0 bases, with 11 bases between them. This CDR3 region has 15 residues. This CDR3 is CASSPAGGSGNTIYF. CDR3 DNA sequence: TGTGCCAGCAGTCCAGCGGGGGGCTCTGGAAACACCATATATTTT.

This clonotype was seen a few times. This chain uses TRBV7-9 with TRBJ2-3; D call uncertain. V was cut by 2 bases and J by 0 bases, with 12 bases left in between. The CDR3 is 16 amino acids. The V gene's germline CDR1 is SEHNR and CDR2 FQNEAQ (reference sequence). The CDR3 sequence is CASSLSRAPSTDTQYF. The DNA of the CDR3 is TGTGCCAGCAGCTTATCTAGAGCGCCAAGCACAGATACGCAGTATTTT.

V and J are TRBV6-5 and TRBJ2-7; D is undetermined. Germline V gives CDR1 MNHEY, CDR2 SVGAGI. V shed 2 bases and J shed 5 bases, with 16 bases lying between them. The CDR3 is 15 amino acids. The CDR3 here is CASSYRGHFGDEQYF. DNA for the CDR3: TGTGCCAGCAGTTACCGCGGTCATTTCGGCGACGAGCAGTACTTC.

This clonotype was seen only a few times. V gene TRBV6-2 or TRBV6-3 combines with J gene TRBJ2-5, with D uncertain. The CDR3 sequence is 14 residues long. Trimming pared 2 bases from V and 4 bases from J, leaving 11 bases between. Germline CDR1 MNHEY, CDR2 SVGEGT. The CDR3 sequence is CASSYVAPGETQYF. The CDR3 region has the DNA TGTGCCAGCAGTTACGTGGCCCCAGGAGAGACCCAGTACTTC.

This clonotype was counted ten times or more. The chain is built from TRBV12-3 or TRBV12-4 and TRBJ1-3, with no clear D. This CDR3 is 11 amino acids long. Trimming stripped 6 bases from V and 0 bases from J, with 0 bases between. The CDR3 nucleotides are TGTGCCAGCAGCTCTGGAAACACCATATATTTT. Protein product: CASSSGNTIYF.

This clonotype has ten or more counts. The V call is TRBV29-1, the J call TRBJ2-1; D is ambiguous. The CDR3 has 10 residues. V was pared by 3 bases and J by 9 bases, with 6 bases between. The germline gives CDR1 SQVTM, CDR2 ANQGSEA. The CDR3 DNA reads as TGCAGCGTTGAGGCAGGTGAGCAGTTCTTC. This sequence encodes CSVEAGEQFF.

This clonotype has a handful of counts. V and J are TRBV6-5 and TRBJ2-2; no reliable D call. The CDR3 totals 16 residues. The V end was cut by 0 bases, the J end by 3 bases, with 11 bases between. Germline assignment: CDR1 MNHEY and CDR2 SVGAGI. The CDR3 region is CASSYSIVRDTGELFF. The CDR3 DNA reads TGTGCCAGCAGTTACTCGATAGTACGGGACACCGGGGAGCTGTTTTTT.

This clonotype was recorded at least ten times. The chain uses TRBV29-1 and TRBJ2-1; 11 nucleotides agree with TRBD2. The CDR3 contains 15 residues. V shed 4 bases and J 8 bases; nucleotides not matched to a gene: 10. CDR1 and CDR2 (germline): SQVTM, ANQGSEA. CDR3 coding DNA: TGCAGCGTTGTTTCTAGCGGGGGGCCAGGCCATGAGCAGTTCTTC. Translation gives CSVVSSGGPGHEQFF.

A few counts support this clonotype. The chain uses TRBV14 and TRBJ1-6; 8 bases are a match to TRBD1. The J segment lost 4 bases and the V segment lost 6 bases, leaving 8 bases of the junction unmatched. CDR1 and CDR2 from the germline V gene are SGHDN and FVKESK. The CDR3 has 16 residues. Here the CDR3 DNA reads TGTGCCAGCAGTCGGACAGGGAGGTCATATAATTCACCCCTCCACTTT. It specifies CASSRTGRSYNSPLHF.

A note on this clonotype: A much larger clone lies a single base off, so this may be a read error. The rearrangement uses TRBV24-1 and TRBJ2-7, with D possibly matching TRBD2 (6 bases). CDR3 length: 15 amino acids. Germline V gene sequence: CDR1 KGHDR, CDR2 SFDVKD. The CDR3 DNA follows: TGTGCCACCAGTGATTCGGGACTCGGATCTTACGAGCAGTGCTTC. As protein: CATSDSGLGSYEQCF.